The TCR beta chain described here comes from a study of T cell responses to AZD1222 COVID-19 vaccine. From germline, CDR1 is LGHDT and CDR2 YNNKEL (reference sequence). V was cut by 0 bases and J by 4 bases, with 9 bases left in between. The CDR3 is 14 residues long. Clones were read by immunoSEQ multiplex PCR, and TCRdb kept only the in-frame ones, dropping some. The sample carries roughly 120,000 clones, about 85% recorded once. This sequence originates from an adult who received the AZD1222 COVID-19 vaccine. Sequencing was performed on peripheral blood, taken 28 days after the second AZD1222 dose. The chain couples TRBV3-1 (or the pseudogene TRBV3-2) to TRBJ1-1, with D unclear. Written as DNA, the CDR3 is TGTGCCAGCAGCCAAGAGGAGGGATTCACTGAAGCTTTCTTT. As protein: CASSQEEGFTEAFF.